These 12 T cell receptor beta chains came from one sample sequenced in a study of T cells in Graves' hyperthyroidism and ophthalmopathy. RNA transcripts served as the template for amplifying TCR beta CDR3 regions. The study used the HTBI primer set for a first-round RT-PCR of the TCR CDR3. From the multiplex PCR reads, TCRdb called clonotypes with MiXCR, one entry per CDR3 protein. The sample yields about 660,000 distinct CDR3 sequences, approximately 42% seen once. The specimen was peripheral blood or thyroid tissue (not recorded which). These receptors were taken from an adult man with Graves' disease, either hyperthyroidism or ophthalmopathy (not recorded which).

The chain uses TRBV25-1 and TRBJ2-7; 13 nucleotides agree with TRBD2. The CDR3 runs 18 residues. Trimming removed 4 bases from V and 0 bases from J; junction bases left unmatched: 9. CDR1 and CDR2 from the germline V gene are MGHDK and SYGVNS. CDR3 amino acids: CASSVSGLAGLRSYEQYF. In nucleotides, the CDR3 is TGTGCCAGCAGTGTATCGGGACTAGCGGGGCTTCGCTCCTACGAGCAGTACTTC.

In regard to this clonotype: A much larger clone lies one base from this, so it may be a read error. This chain joins TRBV19 and TRBJ1-3; D is unclear. The V gene's germline CDR1 is LNHDA and CDR2 SQIVND (reference sequence). The CDR3 spans 13 residues. CDR3: CASSIDSGNAIYF. The CDR3 region has the DNA TGTGCCAGTAGTATCGACTCTGGAAACGCCATATATTTT.

A few counts support this clonotype. V is TRBV13 and J is TRBJ1-1, with 8 bases lining up with TRBD1. CDR1 is PRHDT, CDR2 FYEKMQ, per germline (reference sequence). The CDR3 is 16 amino acids. Trimming cost V 3 bases and J 5 bases; bases outside gene matches: 11. The CDR3 sequence: CASSLGSGGARTEAFF. CDR3 DNA sequence: TGTGCCAGCAGCTTGGGGTCAGGGGGCGCGAGGACTGAAGCTTTCTTT.

At least ten counts were recorded for this clonotype. The genes are TRBV7-8 and TRBJ1-3, with 7 bases fitting TRBD1. Germline loops: CDR1 SGHVS, CDR2 FQNEAQ. This CDR3 contains 15 residues. V gave up 5 bases and J gave up 4 bases; unmatched junction bases: 8. The CDR3 region has the DNA TGTGCCAGCAGCACCCAGACAGGGCTAGGAAACACCATATATTTT. Translated: CASSTQTGLGNTIYF.

Points on this clonotype: An end of the junction differs from the germline gene, which may be a read error. V gene TRBV10-3 combines with J gene TRBJ2-7, with TRBD1 identical over 9 bases. Germline V lookup: CDR1 ENHRY, CDR2 SYGVKD. The CDR3 runs to 13 residues. CDR3 amino acids: CAISESRTGDFSF. CDR3 in DNA: TGTGCCATCAGTGAGTCTAGGACAGGGGATTTTTCCTTC.

The chain combines TRBV29-1 with TRBJ2-7; 11 nucleotides agree with TRBD2. The CDR3 extends over 16 amino acids. Germline assignment: CDR1 SQVTM and CDR2 ANQGSEA. The CDR3: CSARDRGTSGTYEQYF. DNA of the CDR3: TGCAGTGCTAGAGACCGGGGGACTAGCGGTACCTACGAGCAGTACTTC.

The chain is built from TRBV7-4 and TRBJ2-7; D remains ambiguous. Germline-derived CDR1 and CDR2 are SGHVT and SQSDAQ. The CDR3 length is 14 residues. V shed 6 bases and J shed 2 bases, with 14 bases lying between them. CDR3 nucleotide sequence: TGTGCCAGCAGTTTCGTTTTAGAAACCTACGAGCAGTACTTC. Translated, it gives CASSFVLETYEQYF.

This clonotype has at least ten counts. The chain is built from TRBV13 and TRBJ2-7; 9 bases match TRBD1. The V and J ends lost 3 bases and 6 bases, in that order; junction bases with no gene match: 6. The CDR3 loop spans 14 amino acids. CDR1 PRHDT and CDR2 FYEKMQ come from the germline V gene (reference sequence). The CDR3 DNA is TGTGCCAGCAGCTTGCGCGGGACAGGGACCGAGCAGTACTTC. Translating it yields CASSLRGTGTEQYF.

As concerns this clonotype: This may arise from a read error, as a much more abundant clone is one base away. The rearrangement joins TRBV10-1 to TRBJ2-7; D may be TRBD2 (7 bases). V was shortened by 6 bases and J by 6 bases, with 15 bases between the two germline ends. CDR3 length: 13 amino acids. Per the germline V gene, CDR1 is WNHNN and CDR2 is SYGVQD (reference sequence). The CDR3 here is CASSWSGEGEQYF. CDR3 bases: TGCGCCAGCAGCTGGTCAGGGGAGGGCGAGCAGTACTTC.

The chain has TRBV2 and TRBJ1-1; D ambiguous. Looked up from germline, CDR1 is SNHLY and CDR2 is FYNNEI. This CDR3 is 13 amino acids long. V was trimmed by 1 base and J by 12 bases, leaving 15 bases between them. The CDR3 sequence: CASSEVAGVWTFF. CDR3 nucleotides: TGTGCCAGCAGTGAAGTTGCCGGGGTGTGGACTTTCTTT.

Worth noting for this clonotype: Given a much more abundant clone one base away, this may be a read error. This chain links TRBV29-1 with TRBJ2-7; no clear D. The germline V gene has CDR1 SQVTM and CDR2 ANQGSEA. The CDR3 covers 11 residues. CDR3 sequence: CSVEGCYEQYF. CDR3 DNA sequence: TGCAGCGTCGAAGGGTGCTACGAGCAGTACTTC.

This clonotype showed up just a few times. The chain is built from TRBV9 and TRBJ1-1; 9 bases agree with TRBD1. There are 17 residues in the CDR3. The J segment lost 1 base and the V segment lost 2 bases, leaving 9 bases of the junction unmatched. Germline-derived CDR1 and CDR2 are SGDLS and YYNGEE. The CDR3 sequence: CASSVEWDRAPNTEAFF. The CDR3 DNA reads TGTGCCAGCAGCGTTGAGTGGGACAGGGCCCCGAACACTGAAGCTTTCTTT.